Following are 3 T cell receptor beta chains from one sample sequenced in a study of blood T cells in healthy people across ages. A second PCR, run for roughly 7 to 12 cycles, used a sample-barcoded 5' primer plus a J-beta primer mix. TCRdb re-called the 5' RACE reads with MiXCR, one entry per CDR3 protein. The sample carries about a million distinct CDR3 sequences, around 48% recorded once. Sequenced material: blood. The receptors stem from a man younger than 45 in good health.

The chain employs TRBV28 and TRBJ2-7; TRBD1 agrees at 10 bases. CDR3 length: 14 amino acids. J lost 3 bases, V lost 8 bases, and 7 bases had no gene match. Germline V lookup: CDR1 MDHEN, CDR2 SYDVKM. Written as DNA, the CDR3 is TGTGCCAGCGAGGAAGGACAGGGGGACTACGAGCAGTACTTC. Its translation is CASEEGQGDYEQYF.

To note about this clonotype: Its ends do not fully match the called genes, so a read error is possible. V usage is TRBV7-7 and J usage is TRBJ1-4, with D unresolved. The CDR3 has 17 residues. The germline V gene has CDR1 SSHAT and CDR2 FNYEAQ (reference sequence). The CDR3 nucleotides read TGTGCTAGCAGCCCCTGGGGTCGGGGAAAGACTAATGAAAAACTGTTTTTT. Its translation: CASSPWGRGKTNEKLFF.

This clonotype was seen many times. The rearrangement links TRBV9 to TRBJ2-7; the D call may be TRBD1 or TRBD2 (6 bases each). The germline gives CDR1 SGDLS, CDR2 YYNGEE. The CDR3 totals 16 residues. Trimming pared 0 bases from V and 1 base from J, leaving 14 bases between. DNA for the CDR3: TGTGCCAGCAGCGTAGCTGGGGGGACAAGTTCCTACGAGCAGTACTTC. Its protein product is CASSVAGGTSSYEQYF.